This entry lists 10 T cell receptor beta chains sequenced from one sample in a study of cytomegalovirus exposure and HLA in healthy donors. PCR was performed using 60 Vbeta and 13 Jbeta primers. TCRdb's table, derived via immunoSEQ multiplex PCR, lists solely in-frame clones and lacks some. Listed are over 150,000 clones; about 0.74% falls within the top ten. Sample: PBMCs. The receptors were gathered from a boy aged 5-17 years in good health and CMV-seronegative.

J is TRBJ1-2 and V is TRBV6-5, with TRBD1 as a possible D gene (6 bases). The length of the CDR3 is 14 residues. Germline V gives CDR1 MNHEY, CDR2 SVGAGI. V was cut by 7 bases and J by 6 bases, with 18 bases left in between. The DNA of the CDR3 is TGTGCCAGCACCTGGAACAGGGAAGGGCATGGCTACACCTTC. Its translation: CASTWNREGHGYTF.

The chain recombines TRBV6-5 with TRBJ2-2; 7 bases agree with TRBD2. Trimming took 2 bases from V and 6 from J; bases not matched to a gene: 3. In germline, CDR1 is MNHEY, CDR2 SVGAGI. The CDR3 totals 14 residues. The CDR3 reads CASSYGRAPGELFF. CDR3 nucleotides: TGTGCCAGCAGTTACGGGAGGGCCCCCGGGGAGCTGTTTTTT.

This rearrangement joins TRBV5-1 to TRBJ2-3; TRBD2 matches at 13 bases. Germline V gives CDR1 SGHRS, CDR2 YFSETQ. The CDR3 is made up of 17 amino acids. The junction had 7 bases not matched to a gene; V was cut back by 4 bases and J by 2 bases. The CDR3 DNA follows: TGCGCCAGCAGCGGAGGACTAGCGGGGGCCGACACAGATACGCAGTATTTT. Its protein product is CASSGGLAGADTDTQYF.

The chain is built from TRBV18 and TRBJ1-2; D might be TRBD1 (5 bases). The ends were cut back, 6 bases at V and 0 bases at J, with 17 bases in the middle. CDR3 length: 16 residues. Per the germline V gene, CDR1 is KGHSH and CDR2 is LQKENI. The CDR3 loop is CASSTSGGGANYGYTF. The CDR3 nucleotides read TGTGCCAGCTCCACATCCGGCGGGGGAGCTAACTATGGCTACACCTTC.

V and J are TRBV9 and TRBJ2-5; 7 bases align to TRBD1. The V segment lost 2 bases and the J segment 2 bases; nucleotides outside the gene matches: 0. This CDR3 spans 13 amino acids. Looked up from germline, CDR1 is SGDLS and CDR2 is YYNGEE. This chain's CDR3 is CASSVRGQETQYF. DNA of the CDR3: TGTGCCAGCAGCGTCAGGGGGCAAGAGACCCAGTACTTC.

The V and J genes are TRBV27 and TRBJ1-5; D call uncertain. V was pared by 0 bases and J by 7 bases, with 7 bases between. Looked up from germline, CDR1 is MNHEY and CDR2 is SMNVEV (reference sequence). This CDR3 spans 13 amino acids. The CDR3 region is CASSLSGSQPQHF. The CDR3 DNA sequence: TGTGCCAGCAGTTTATCAGGGAGCCAGCCCCAGCATTTT.

The CDR3 protein is CASSPTGPDEKLFF. The CDR3 region has the DNA TGTGCCAGCAGCCCGACAGGGCCTGATGAAAAACTGTTTTTT. The chain combines TRBV27 with TRBJ1-4; 7 positions agree with TRBD1. There are 14 residues in the CDR3. The V gene end was trimmed by 6 bases and the J gene end by 6 bases; junction bases not matched to a gene: 7. CDR1 and CDR2 from the germline V gene are MNHEY and SMNVEV (reference sequence). Using reference TRBV27 and TRBJ1-4 for the parts outside the CDR3, the full variable domain is EAQVTQNPRYLITVTGKKLTVTCSQNMNHEYMSWYRQDPGLGLRQIYYSMNVEVTDKGDVPEGYKVSRKEKRNFPLILESPSPNQTSLYFCASSPTGPDEKLFFGSGTQLSVL.

This chain joins TRBV7-3 and TRBJ1-2, with TRBD1 identical over 8 bases. The CDR3 length is 16 residues. V was clipped by 0 bases and J by 6 bases; unmatched bases: 9. CDR1 and CDR2 from the germline V gene are SGHTA and FQGTGA. The chain's CDR3 is CASSLTDGQGVDGYTF. CDR3 DNA sequence: TGTGCCAGCAGCTTAACCGACGGACAGGGAGTTGATGGCTACACCTTC.

This chain uses TRBV6-1 with TRBJ2-7, with D unresolved. There are 13 residues in the CDR3. V lost 2 bases and J lost 2, with 7 bases in between. CDR1 is MNHNS, CDR2 SASEGT, per germline. The CDR3 protein is CASSETVTYEQYF. The CDR3 DNA sequence: TGTGCCAGCAGTGAAACAGTGACCTACGAGCAGTACTTC.

V gene TRBV6-6 combines with J gene TRBJ1-4; D possibly corresponds to TRBD1 (6 bases). The CDR3 contains 14 residues. With 7 bases removed from V and 5 bases from J, the gap between germline ends came to 14 bases. CDR1 is MNHNY and CDR2 is SVGAGI in the germline V gene (reference sequence). The CDR3 sequence is CASIQDRENEKLFF. The CDR3 DNA is TGTGCCAGCATCCAGGACAGAGAAAATGAAAAACTGTTTTTT.